This TCR beta chain is drawn from a study of T cell repertoires in cytomegalovirus infection (dated by TCRdb to the late 2010s). The study in broad terms: Alongside well-studied HLA-B-restricted epitopes, the peptide stimulations were aimed at recently identified HLA-C-restricted CMV epitopes, whose presentation resists viral immunomodulation. Donor HLA type was relevant to the analysis, because carriage of CMV infection together with the matching HLA type was indicated by public TCR beta signatures.

Interpreted using the paper, the treatment or condition label stands for: in vitro stimulation with specific CMV peptide epitopes to enrich CMV-specific T cells. The sequencing machine was an Illumina HiSeq 1500. TCRdb reprocessing: public reads trimmed at Q25 with fastp, clones called with MiXCR, in-frame beta chains kept. One record per CDR3 amino acid sequence lists the most common genes and DNA. The sample table records some 940,000 distinct CDR3 sequences; roughly 30% of these occur just once. The top ten hold roughly an eighth of the sample. Results and caveats for the whole study, not just this receptor: In both this cohort and an independent roughly 400-donor cohort, the cumulative frequency of public TCR beta family members distinguished carriers of CMV infection plus the relevant HLA type. The ex vivo response was dominated by HLA-C-restricted CMV-specific TCR beta clonotypes, which also provided the single most frequent clonotype in two of eight donors.

Spanning cysteine to phenylalanine, the CDR3 consists of 13 amino acids. Only the CDR3 portion is preserved as DNA: 39 bases, with reading frame beginning at the first base. The germline V gene encodes CDR1 SGHVS and CDR2 FQNEAQ. Points on this clonotype: Its antigen specificity is not known. This clone may be a read error of a much larger clone one base away.

This chain is built from TRBV7-8 and TRBJ2-4; no D gene call is confident. Here the sequenced sample was cultured CD8+ T cells from PBMCs, taken from culture after CMV antigen stimulation. The clonotype was recovered from a human donor in good health (CMV status not recorded). Some clones in this sample may be carry-over from other donors' samples. The bases are TGTGCCGGCAGCCCTGCCCCGAAAAACATTCAGTACTTC. It is translated as CAGSPAPKNIQYF.